This entry features one TCR beta chain sequence. This CDR3 has 14 residues. Trimming stripped 4 bases from V and 2 bases from J, with 9 bases between. Per the germline V gene, CDR1 is PRHDT and CDR2 is FYEKMQ (reference sequence). Clones were read by immunoSEQ multiplex PCR, and TCRdb kept only the in-frame ones, dropping some. This table holds 85,000 to 95,000 clones, around 89% found once. This sample stems from a study of control samples from healthy donors and cancer patients. The chain has TRBV13 and TRBJ2-1, with D possibly being TRBD1 (5 bases). The sequence derives from a woman in her seventies in good health. The sequenced sample was blood. The chain's CDR3 is CASSSRQPYNEQFF. The CDR3 nucleotides are TGTGCCAGCAGCTCCCGACAGCCCTACAATGAGCAGTTCTTC.